This paragraph reports one T cell receptor beta chain. Germline V gives CDR1 LGHDT, CDR2 YNNKEL (reference sequence). The CDR3 is made up of 16 amino acids. Trimming removed 4 bases at V and 0 bases at J, with 15 bases between. This entry is derived from a study of T-cell reconstitution after alpha-beta-depleted transplantation in children. TCRbeta library construction was performed incorporating unique molecular identifiers. TCRdb used MiXCR to reprocess the PCR reads, holding one entry per CDR3 protein. The sample lists hundreds of thousands of distinct CDR3 sequences, about 15% occurring once. This TCR came from a human donor who donated a stem cell graft to a child with acute myeloid leukemia. The specimen comprised PBMCs from the stem cell graft donor, sampled from the stem cell graft. V usage is TRBV3-1 and J usage is TRBJ1-1; D remains unclear. The CDR3 bases are TGTGCCAGCAGCCCCTTATCGGGGAGGATGAACACTGAAGCTTTCTTT. Translating gives CASSPLSGRMNTEAFF.